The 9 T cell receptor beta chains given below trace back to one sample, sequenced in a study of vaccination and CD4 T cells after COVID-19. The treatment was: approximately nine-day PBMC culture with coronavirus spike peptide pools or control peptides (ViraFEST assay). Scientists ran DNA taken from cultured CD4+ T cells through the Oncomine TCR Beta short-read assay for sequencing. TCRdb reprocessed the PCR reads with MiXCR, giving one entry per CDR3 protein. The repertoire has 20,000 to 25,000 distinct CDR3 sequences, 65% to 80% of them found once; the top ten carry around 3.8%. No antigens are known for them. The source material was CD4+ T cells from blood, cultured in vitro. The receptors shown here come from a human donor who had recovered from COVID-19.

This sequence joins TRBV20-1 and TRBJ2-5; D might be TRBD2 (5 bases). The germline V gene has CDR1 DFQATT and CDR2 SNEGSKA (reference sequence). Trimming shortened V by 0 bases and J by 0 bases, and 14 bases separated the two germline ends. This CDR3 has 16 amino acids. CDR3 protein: CSARDWRSPDQETQYF. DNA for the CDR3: TGCAGTGCTAGAGATTGGAGGTCGCCGGACCAAGAGACCCAGTACTTC.

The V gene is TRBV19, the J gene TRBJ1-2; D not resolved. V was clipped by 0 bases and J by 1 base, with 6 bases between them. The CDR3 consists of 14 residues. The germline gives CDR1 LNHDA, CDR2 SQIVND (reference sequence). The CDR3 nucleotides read TGTGCCAGTAGTATAGACAGGCTTAACTATGGCTACACCTTC. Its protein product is CASSIDRLNYGYTF.

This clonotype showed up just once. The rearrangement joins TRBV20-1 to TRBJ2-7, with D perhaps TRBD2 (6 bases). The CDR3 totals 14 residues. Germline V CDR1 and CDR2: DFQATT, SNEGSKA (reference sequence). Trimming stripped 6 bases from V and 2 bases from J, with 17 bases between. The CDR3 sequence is CSAQHGGRPYEQYF. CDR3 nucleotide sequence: TGCAGTGCCCAGCATGGGGGGAGACCCTACGAGCAGTACTTC.

The CDR3 bases are TGTGCCACCAACCTTAAGACAGGGCCAATTCCCCATGGCTACACCTTC. It encodes CATNLKTGPIPHGYTF. This chain connects TRBV6-1 to TRBJ1-2, with 7 bases lining up with TRBD1. The CDR3 covers 16 residues. J gave up 6 bases and V 10 bases, and 20 bases lay outside the gene matches. Germline V gene sequence: CDR1 MNHNS, CDR2 SASEGT.

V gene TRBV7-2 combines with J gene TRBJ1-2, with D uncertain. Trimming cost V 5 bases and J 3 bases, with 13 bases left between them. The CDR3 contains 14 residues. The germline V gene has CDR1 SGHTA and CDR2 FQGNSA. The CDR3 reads CASSPSIQDYGYTF. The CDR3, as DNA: TGTGCCAGCAGCCCCAGCATTCAGGACTATGGCTACACCTTC.

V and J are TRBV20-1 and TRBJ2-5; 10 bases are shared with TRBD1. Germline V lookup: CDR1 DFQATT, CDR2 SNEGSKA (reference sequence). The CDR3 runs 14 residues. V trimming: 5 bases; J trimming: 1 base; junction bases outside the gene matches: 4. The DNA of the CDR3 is TGCAGTGCTGGGGACAGGGGAATCCAAGAGACCCAGTACTTC. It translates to CSAGDRGIQETQYF.

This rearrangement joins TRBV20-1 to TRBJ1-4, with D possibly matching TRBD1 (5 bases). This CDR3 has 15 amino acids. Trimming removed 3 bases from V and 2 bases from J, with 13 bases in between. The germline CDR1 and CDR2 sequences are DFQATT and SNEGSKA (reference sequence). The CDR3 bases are TGCAGTGCTAGGAGGGGATGGGGCACTAATGAAAAACTGTTTTTT. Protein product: CSARRGWGTNEKLFF.

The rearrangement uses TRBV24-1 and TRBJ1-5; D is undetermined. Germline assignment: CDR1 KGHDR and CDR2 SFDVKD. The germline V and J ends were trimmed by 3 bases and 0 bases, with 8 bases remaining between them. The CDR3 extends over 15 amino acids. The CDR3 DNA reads TGTGCCACCAGTGATGCTCAATATAGCAATCAGCCCCAGCATTTT. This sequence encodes CATSDAQYSNQPQHF.

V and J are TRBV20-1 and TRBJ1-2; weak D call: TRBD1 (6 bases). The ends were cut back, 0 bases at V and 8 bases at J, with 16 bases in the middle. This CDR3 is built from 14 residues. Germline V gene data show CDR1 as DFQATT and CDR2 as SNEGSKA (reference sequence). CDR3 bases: TGCAGTGCTAGAGATGCCACAGGGTTAGGCGGCTACACCTTC. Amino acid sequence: CSARDATGLGGYTF.